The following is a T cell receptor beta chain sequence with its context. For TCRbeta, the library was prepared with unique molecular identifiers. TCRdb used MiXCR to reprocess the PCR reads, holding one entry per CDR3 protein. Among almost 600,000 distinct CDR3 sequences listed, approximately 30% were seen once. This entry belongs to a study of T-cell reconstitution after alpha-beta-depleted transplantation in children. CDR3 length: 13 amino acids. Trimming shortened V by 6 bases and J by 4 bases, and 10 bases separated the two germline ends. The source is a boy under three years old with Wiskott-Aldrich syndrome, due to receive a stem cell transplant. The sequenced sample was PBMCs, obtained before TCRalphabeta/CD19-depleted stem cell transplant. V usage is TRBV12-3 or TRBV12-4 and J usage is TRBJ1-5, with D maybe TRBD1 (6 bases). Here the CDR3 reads CASSTDRNQPQHF. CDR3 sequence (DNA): TGTGCCAGCAGCACAGACAGGAATCAGCCCCAGCATTTT.